The present T cell receptor beta chain was sequenced within a study of CD8 T cells in Susac syndrome. Findings and limits, study-wide: As acknowledged by the study, its TCR sequencing and HLA analysis included a relatively small number of individuals.

An input of about 0.5 to 1 ug of RNA was subjected to reverse transcription using random hexamers. The amplification used immunoSEQ multiplex PCR on TCR beta CDR3; it spanned 54 Vbeta and 13 Jbeta. TCRdb reanalysed the immunoSEQ multiplex PCR reads using MiXCR and keeps one entry per CDR3 protein. The table lists about 400,000 distinct CDR3 sequences, 75% to 90% of them singletons, with under 0.15% in the top ten. The T cells that were sequenced for TCR beta were CD8+ and CD4+ cells from blood. It was negative isolation that provided the CD8+ and CD4+ T cells, whereas TEMRA cells were enriched by FACS. The length of the CDR3 is 19 residues. Concerning this clonotype: The target antigen is unknown.

The TCR was taken from a human donor with multiple sclerosis. Sequenced: CD8+ T cells from PBMCs. The chain combines TRBV21-1 with TRBJ2-7; the D call TRBD1 from the table was never checked on the DNA. TRBV21-1 is assigned pseudogene status. The CDR3 region has the DNA TGTGCCAGCAGCAAATGGGAAGGGGGGATTAGGAGCCCCGACTACGAGCAGTACTTC. Its protein is CASSKWEGGIRSPDYEQYF.